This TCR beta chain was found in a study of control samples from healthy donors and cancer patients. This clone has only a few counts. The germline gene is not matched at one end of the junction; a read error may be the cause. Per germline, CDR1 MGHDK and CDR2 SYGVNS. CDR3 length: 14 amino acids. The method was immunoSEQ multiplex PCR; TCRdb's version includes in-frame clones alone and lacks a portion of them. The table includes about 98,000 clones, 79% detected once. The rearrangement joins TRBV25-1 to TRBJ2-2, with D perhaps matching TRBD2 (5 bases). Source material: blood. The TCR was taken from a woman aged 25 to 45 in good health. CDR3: CASSPPGNAGELFF. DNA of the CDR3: TGTGCCAGCAGTCCCCCGGGGAACGCCGGGGAGCTGTTTTTT.